This TCR beta chain emerged from a study of blood T cell repertoires in COVID-19. There are 13 residues in the CDR3. Looked up from germline, CDR1 is LNHDA and CDR2 is SQIVND (reference sequence). V lost 3 bases and J 5 bases, leaving 10 bases between the germline ends. The repertoire was sequenced with immunoSEQ multiplex PCR; TCRdb's copy has only in-frame clones and lacks some. The data contain 80,000 or so clones, 60% to 80% of them singletons. The source is a human donor in a cohort sampled during active COVID-19. The rearrangement links TRBV19 to TRBJ2-5; tentatively, D is TRBD1 (6 bases). The sequenced sample was peripheral blood. The CDR3 spells CASSMGAEETQYF. In DNA form, the CDR3 reads TGTGCCAGTAGTATGGGGGCGGAGGAGACCCAGTACTTC.